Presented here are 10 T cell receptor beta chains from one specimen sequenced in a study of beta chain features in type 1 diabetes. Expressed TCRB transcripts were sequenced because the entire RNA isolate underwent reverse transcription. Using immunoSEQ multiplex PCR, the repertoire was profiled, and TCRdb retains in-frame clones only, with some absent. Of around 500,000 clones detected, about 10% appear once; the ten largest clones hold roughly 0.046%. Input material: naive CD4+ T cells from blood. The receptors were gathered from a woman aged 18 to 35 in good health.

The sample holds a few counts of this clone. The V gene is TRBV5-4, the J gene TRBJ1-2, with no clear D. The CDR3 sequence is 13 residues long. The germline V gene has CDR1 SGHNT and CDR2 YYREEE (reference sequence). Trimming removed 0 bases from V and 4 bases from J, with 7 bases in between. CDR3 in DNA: TGTGCCAGCAGCTTGGCCTTCCGCTATGGCTACACCTTC. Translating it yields CASSLAFRYGYTF.

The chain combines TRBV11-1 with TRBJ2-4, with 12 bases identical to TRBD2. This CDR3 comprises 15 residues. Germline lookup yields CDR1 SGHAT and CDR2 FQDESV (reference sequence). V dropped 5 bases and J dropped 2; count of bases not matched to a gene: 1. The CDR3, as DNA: TGTGCCAGCAGCGGACTAGCGGGATCCAAAAACATTCAGTACTTC. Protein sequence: CASSGLAGSKNIQYF.

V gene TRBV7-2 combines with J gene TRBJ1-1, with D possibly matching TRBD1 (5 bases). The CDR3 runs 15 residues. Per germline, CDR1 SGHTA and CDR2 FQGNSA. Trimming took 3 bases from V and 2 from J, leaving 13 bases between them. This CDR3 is CASSFTGTGNTEAFF. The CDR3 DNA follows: TGTGCCAGCAGCTTCACCGGGACGGGAAACACTGAAGCTTTCTTT.

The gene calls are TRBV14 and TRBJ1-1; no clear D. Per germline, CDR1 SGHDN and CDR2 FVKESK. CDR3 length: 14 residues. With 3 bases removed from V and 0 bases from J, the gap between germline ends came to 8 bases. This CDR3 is CASSHLSMNTEAFF. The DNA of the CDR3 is TGTGCCAGCAGCCATTTATCCATGAACACTGAAGCTTTCTTT.

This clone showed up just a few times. The CDR3 DNA is TGTGCCAGCAGTCTAGCAAGGCCGGGGCTGTTTTTT. Protein product: CASSLARPGLFF. The chain couples TRBV7-9 to TRBJ2-2, with a weak D call TRBD2 (5 bases). Looked up from germline, CDR1 is SEHNR and CDR2 is FQNEAQ (reference sequence). This CDR3 contains 12 residues. Trimming took 6 bases from V and 13 from J, leaving 15 bases between them.

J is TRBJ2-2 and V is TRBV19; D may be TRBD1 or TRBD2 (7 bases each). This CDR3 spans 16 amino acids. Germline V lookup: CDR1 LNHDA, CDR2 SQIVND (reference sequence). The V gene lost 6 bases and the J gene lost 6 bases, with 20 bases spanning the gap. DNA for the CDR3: TGTGCCAGTAGCCCAGACAGGGTACGGGGGGCCGGGGAGCTGTTTTTT. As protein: CASSPDRVRGAGELFF.

CDR3 nucleotide sequence: TGCGCCAGCAGCTTGTCTACCTCTGAGACCCAGTACTTC. Its translation is CASSLSTSETQYF. The chain employs TRBV5-1 and TRBJ2-5; D is ambiguous. V lost 1 base to trimming and J lost 5 bases, with 9 bases between them. The CDR3 length is 13 residues. CDR1 SGHRS and CDR2 YFSETQ come from the germline V gene.

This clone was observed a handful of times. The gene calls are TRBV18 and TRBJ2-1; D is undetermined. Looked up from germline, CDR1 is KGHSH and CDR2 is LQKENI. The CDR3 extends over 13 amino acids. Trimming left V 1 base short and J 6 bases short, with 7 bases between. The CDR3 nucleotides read TGTGCCAGCTCACCACTTTTTCCCAATGAGCAGTTCTTC. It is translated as CASSPLFPNEQFF.

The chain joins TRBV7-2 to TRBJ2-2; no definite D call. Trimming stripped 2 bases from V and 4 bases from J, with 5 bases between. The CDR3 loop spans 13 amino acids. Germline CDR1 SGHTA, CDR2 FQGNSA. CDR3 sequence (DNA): TGTGCCAGCAGCTTACTCGTCACCGGGGAGCTGTTTTTT. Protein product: CASSLLVTGELFF.

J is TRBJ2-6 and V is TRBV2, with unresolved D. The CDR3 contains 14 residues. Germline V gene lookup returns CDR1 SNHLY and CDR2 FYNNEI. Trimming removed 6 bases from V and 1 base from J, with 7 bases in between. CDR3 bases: TGTGCCAGCAGGGCTTTTTCTGGGGCCAACGTCCTGACTTTC. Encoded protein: CASRAFSGANVLTF.